Below are 20 T cell receptor beta chains sequenced from a single sample in a study of blood T cell repertoires in COVID-19. Clones were read by immunoSEQ multiplex PCR, and TCRdb kept only the in-frame ones, dropping some. The table includes 250,000 to 350,000 clones, about 89% detected once. The sample consisted of peripheral blood. The receptors originated from a woman aged 55-69 years with acute or convalescent COVID-19.

This clone occurred many times. The chain couples TRBV7-9 to TRBJ2-3, with D perhaps matching TRBD1 (6 bases). This CDR3 has 15 amino acids. V lost 7 bases, J lost 2 bases, and 16 bases lay in between. The germline V gene has CDR1 SEHNR and CDR2 FQNEAQ (reference sequence). The CDR3 loop is CASNRASLPTDTQYF. The CDR3 DNA sequence: TGTGCCAGCAACAGGGCTAGCCTCCCCACAGATACGCAGTATTTT.

J is TRBJ1-3 and V is TRBV5-6, with D maybe TRBD1 (6 bases). Germline assignment: CDR1 SGHDT and CDR2 YYEEEE. This CDR3 comprises 17 residues. With 4 bases removed from V and 4 bases from J, the gap between germline ends came to 21 bases. The CDR3 DNA is TGTGCCAGCAGCCGCCAGGACAGTTATTTCTCCGGAAACACCATATATTTT. Translating it yields CASSRQDSYFSGNTIYF.

This sequence joins TRBV16 and TRBJ1-2, with D possibly matching TRBD1 (6 bases). Deletions cut 3 bases from V and 8 bases from J, with 19 bases between. CDR1 and CDR2 (germline): KGHSY, FQNENV. The CDR3 consists of 15 residues. CDR3 amino acids: CASSQAPGHPKGYTF. As DNA, the CDR3 is TGTGCCAGCAGCCAGGCTCCGGGACATCCGAAAGGCTACACCTTC.

The chain has TRBV7-2 and TRBJ1-2; D possibly corresponds to TRBD1 (6 bases). CDR1 and CDR2 (germline): SGHTA, FQGNSA. The V end lost 1 base, the J end lost 4 bases, and 10 bases lay between the germline ends. The CDR3 has 14 residues. For the CDR3, the DNA is TGTGCCAGCAGCTTAGGGACAGTTCCCTATGGCTACACCTTC. Translated, it gives CASSLGTVPYGYTF.

This clone has only one observation. The J gene is TRBJ2-7, the V gene TRBV7-2; weak D call: TRBD1 (5 bases). Trimming stripped 3 bases from V and 4 bases from J, with 13 bases between. The germline CDR1 and CDR2 sequences are SGHTA and FQGNSA. The CDR3 totals 14 residues. DNA of the CDR3: TGTGCCAGCAGCTTCACAGGAGAGTCGTACGAGCAGTACTTC. This translates into CASSFTGESYEQYF.

This clone was seen a few times. This rearrangement joins TRBV27 to TRBJ2-1; 9 bases line up with TRBD2. Germline loops: CDR1 MNHEY, CDR2 SMNVEV (reference sequence). Trimming removed 4 bases from V and 6 bases from J; junction bases left unmatched: 7. The CDR3 has 15 amino acids. This CDR3 reads CASSYAAGGLNEQFF. CDR3 nucleotides: TGTGCCAGCAGTTACGCAGCGGGGGGTCTCAATGAGCAGTTCTTC.

This chain connects TRBV7-9 to TRBJ2-1, with D possibly matching TRBD1 (7 bases). This CDR3 spans 17 amino acids. Germline values: CDR1 SEHNR, CDR2 FQNEAQ (reference sequence). V lost 4 bases and J 2 bases, leaving 18 bases between the germline ends. The CDR3 sequence is CASSSGGGRLTYNEQFF. For the CDR3, the DNA is TGTGCCAGCAGCTCCGGAGGGGGCAGGTTGACCTACAATGAGCAGTTCTTC.

CDR3 sequence (DNA): TGCGCCAGCAGCCCTCAAAGGACAGGCAGGTCCGGGGAGCTGTTTTTT. Translated: CASSPQRTGRSGELFF. The chain employs TRBV5-1 and TRBJ2-2; 7 bases map to TRBD1. In germline, CDR1 is SGHRS, CDR2 YFSETQ. The CDR3 is 16 amino acids. V was clipped by 4 bases and J by 6 bases; unmatched bases: 12.

This clone was counted once. J is TRBJ2-1 and V is TRBV6-2 or TRBV6-3, with TRBD2 as a possible D gene (7 bases). Germline CDR1 MNHEY, CDR2 SVGEGT. The CDR3 sequence is 13 residues long. V was trimmed by 5 bases and J by 6 bases, leaving 11 bases between them. In DNA form, the CDR3 reads TGTGCCAGCAGTGTGGGGGGGGCCAATGAGCAGTTCTTC. Its protein product is CASSVGGANEQFF.

The chain links TRBV25-1 to TRBJ1-1; 7 nucleotides agree with TRBD1. The trim removed 5 bases at V and 5 bases at J, leaving 5 bases unmatched. The CDR3 covers 13 residues. Germline CDR1 MGHDK, CDR2 SYGVNS. CDR3 bases: TGTGCCAGCAGTCTTACAGGGGTAACTGAAGCTTTCTTT. It is translated as CASSLTGVTEAFF.

This clone appeared once. The CDR3 nucleotides read TGTGCCAGCACCATAAGCGGGTCGGGGGCCAAAAACATTCAGTACTTC. It specifies CASTISGSGAKNIQYF. The V call is TRBV28, the J call TRBJ2-4; D is perhaps TRBD2 (6 bases). This CDR3 has 16 amino acids. In germline, CDR1 is MDHEN, CDR2 SYDVKM. V was trimmed by 7 bases and J by 1 base, leaving 17 bases between them.

The chain couples TRBV9 to TRBJ2-7, with TRBD1 as a possible D gene (7 bases). Trimming pared 3 bases from V and 2 bases from J, leaving 12 bases between. The CDR3 runs 14 residues. Germline loops: CDR1 SGDLS, CDR2 YYNGEE. CDR3 nucleotide sequence: TGTGCCAGCAGCGAGGGGGGACAGCCCTACGAGCAGTACTTC. Translated, it gives CASSEGGQPYEQYF.

The CDR3 protein is CASSSDRAGTEAFF. The DNA of the CDR3 is TGTGCCAGCAGCTCGGACAGGGCAGGCACTGAAGCTTTCTTT. The chain has TRBV5-4 and TRBJ1-1; 8 bases line up with TRBD1. Germline CDR1 SGHNT, CDR2 YYREEE (reference sequence). Unmatched junction bases numbered 5, after V lost 3 bases and J lost 4 bases. This CDR3 has 14 amino acids.

This clone has a single count. The chain links TRBV6-5 to TRBJ1-6; D is uncertain. V was clipped by 6 bases and J by 7 bases, with 16 bases between them. In germline, CDR1 is MNHEY, CDR2 SVGAGI. This CDR3 is built from 15 residues. The CDR3 spells CASRFAGLQNSPLHF. For the CDR3, the DNA is TGTGCCAGCAGGTTTGCGGGATTGCAAAATTCACCCCTCCACTTT.

The genes are TRBV7-8 and TRBJ1-2; 11 bases are a match to TRBD1. CDR1 is SGHVS and CDR2 is FQNEAQ in the germline V gene. CDR3 length equals 16 residues. With V trimmed by 4 bases and J by 7 bases, 11 bases remained unmatched. CDR3 protein: CASSSPGGTGGRGYTF. CDR3 sequence (DNA): TGTGCCAGCAGCTCCCCGGGCGGGACAGGGGGACGTGGCTACACCTTC. The full variable domain, rest sourced from reference TRBV7-8 and TRBJ1-2, is GAGVSQSPRYKVAKRGQDVALRCDPISGHVSLFWYQQALGQGPEFLTYFQNEAQLDKSGLPSDRFFAERPEGSVSTLKIQRTQQEDSAVYLCASSSPGGTGGRGYTFGSGTRLTVV.

The chain recombines TRBV7-3 with TRBJ1-1, with TRBD1 as a possible D gene (5 bases). Germline V lookup: CDR1 SGHTA, CDR2 FQGTGA. Trimming removed 2 bases from V and 2 bases from J, with 12 bases in between. This CDR3 region has 15 residues. The CDR3 DNA reads TGTGCCAGCAGCTTAGATAAGGGGCCCAACACTGAAGCTTTCTTT. Protein product: CASSLDKGPNTEAFF.

The genes are TRBV5-1 and TRBJ2-1; unclear D gene. Germline V gene sequence: CDR1 SGHRS, CDR2 YFSETQ. Trimming shortened V by 0 bases and J by 4 bases, and 11 bases separated the two germline ends. The CDR3 spans 15 residues. The CDR3 protein is CASSLDPVRYNEQFF. The CDR3 DNA follows: TGCGCCAGCAGCTTGGACCCCGTGCGGTACAATGAGCAGTTCTTC.

The chain joins TRBV5-4 to TRBJ2-1; 8 positions match TRBD2. Germline V gene sequence: CDR1 SGHNT, CDR2 YYREEE (reference sequence). The CDR3 loop spans 14 amino acids. Germline trimming cut 2 bases from V and 5 bases from J; bases unmatched to any gene: 3. The CDR3 protein is CASSLSSGNNEQFF. In DNA, the CDR3 is TGTGCCAGCAGCTTAAGTAGCGGGAACAATGAGCAGTTCTTC.

The J gene is TRBJ1-3, the V gene TRBV6-6; no clear D gene. V lost 3 bases and J 3 bases, leaving 6 bases between the germline ends. Germline V gives CDR1 MNHNY, CDR2 SVGAGI (reference sequence). The CDR3 spans 13 residues. Here the CDR3 DNA reads TGTGCCAGCAGTTATGTCCTTGGAAACACCATATATTTT. It specifies CASSYVLGNTIYF.

V gene TRBV11-2 combines with J gene TRBJ2-1, with 9 nucleotides matching TRBD1. The germline V gene has CDR1 SGHAT and CDR2 FQNNGV. The CDR3 spans 16 residues. The trim removed 8 bases at V and 3 bases at J, leaving 11 bases unmatched. The DNA for the CDR3 is TGTGCCAGCGGGACCTACAGGGGGCCAAGCTACAATGAGCAGTTCTTC. Translated: CASGTYRGPSYNEQFF.